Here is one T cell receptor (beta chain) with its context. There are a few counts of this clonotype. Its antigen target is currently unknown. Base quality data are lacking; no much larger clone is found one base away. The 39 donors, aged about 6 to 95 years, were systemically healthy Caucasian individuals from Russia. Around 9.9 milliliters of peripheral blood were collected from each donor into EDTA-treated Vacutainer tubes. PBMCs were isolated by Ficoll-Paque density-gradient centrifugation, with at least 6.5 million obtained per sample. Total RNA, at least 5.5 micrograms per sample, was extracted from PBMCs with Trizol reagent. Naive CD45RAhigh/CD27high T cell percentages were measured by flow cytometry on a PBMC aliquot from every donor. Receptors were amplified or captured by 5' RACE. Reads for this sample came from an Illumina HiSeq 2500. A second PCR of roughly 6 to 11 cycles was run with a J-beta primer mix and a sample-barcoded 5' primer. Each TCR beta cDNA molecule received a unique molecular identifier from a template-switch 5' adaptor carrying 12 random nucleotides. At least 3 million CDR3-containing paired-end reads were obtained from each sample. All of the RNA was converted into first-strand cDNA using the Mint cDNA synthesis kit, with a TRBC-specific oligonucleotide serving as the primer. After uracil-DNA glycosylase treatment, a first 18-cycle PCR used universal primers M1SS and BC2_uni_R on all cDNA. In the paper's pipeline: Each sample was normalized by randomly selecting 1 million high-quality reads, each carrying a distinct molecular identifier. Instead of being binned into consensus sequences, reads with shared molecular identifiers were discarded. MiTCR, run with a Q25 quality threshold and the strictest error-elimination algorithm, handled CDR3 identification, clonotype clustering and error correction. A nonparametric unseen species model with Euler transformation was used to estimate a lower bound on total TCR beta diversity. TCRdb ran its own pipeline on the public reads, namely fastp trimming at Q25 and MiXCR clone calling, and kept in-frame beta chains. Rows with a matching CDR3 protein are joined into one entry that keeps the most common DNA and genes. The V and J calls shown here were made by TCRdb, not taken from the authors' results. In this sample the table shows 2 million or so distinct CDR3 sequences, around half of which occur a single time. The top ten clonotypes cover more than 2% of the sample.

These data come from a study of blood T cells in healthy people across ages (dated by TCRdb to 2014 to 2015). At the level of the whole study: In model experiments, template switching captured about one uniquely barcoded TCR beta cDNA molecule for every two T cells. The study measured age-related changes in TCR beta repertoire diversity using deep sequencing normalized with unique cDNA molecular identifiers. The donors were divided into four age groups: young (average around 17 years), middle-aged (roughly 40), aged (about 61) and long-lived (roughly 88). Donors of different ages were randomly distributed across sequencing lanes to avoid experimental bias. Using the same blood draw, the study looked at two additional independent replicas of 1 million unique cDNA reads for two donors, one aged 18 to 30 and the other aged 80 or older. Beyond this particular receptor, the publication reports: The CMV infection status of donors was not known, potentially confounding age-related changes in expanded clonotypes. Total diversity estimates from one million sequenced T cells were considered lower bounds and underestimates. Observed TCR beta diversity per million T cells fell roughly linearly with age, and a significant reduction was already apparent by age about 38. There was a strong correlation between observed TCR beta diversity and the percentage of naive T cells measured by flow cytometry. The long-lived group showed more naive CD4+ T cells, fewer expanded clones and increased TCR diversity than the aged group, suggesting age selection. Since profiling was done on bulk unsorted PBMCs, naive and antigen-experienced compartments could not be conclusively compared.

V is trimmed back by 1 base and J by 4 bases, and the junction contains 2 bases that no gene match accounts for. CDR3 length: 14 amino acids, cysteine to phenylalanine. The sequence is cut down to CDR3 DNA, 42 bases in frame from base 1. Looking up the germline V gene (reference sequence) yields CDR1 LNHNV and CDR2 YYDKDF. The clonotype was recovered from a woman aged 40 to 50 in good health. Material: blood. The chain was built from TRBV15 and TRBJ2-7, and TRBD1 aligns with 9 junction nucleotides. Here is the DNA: TGTGCCACCAGCAGAGGGGACAGGGAATACGAGCAGTACTTC. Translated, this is CATSRGDREYEQYF.